A selection of T cell receptor beta chains follows, all from one sample in a study of T cell repertoires in cytomegalovirus infection. Antigens for these TCRs are unknown. TCRdb re-derived calls from the reads in MiXCR, one entry per CDR3 protein. Among under 120,000 distinct CDR3 sequences, 35% to 50% were seen once, and the ten largest hold approximately 69%. The specimen was CD8+ T cells from cultured PBMCs, collected from culture after CMV antigen stimulation. These receptor sequences come from a human donor in good health (CMV status not recorded). Some clones in this sample may be carry-over from other donors' samples. The CDR3 runs from the conserved cysteine through the conserved F or W. The order of the fields is V gene, D gene, J gene, clone size, CDR3 protein, CDR3 DNA. D genes are given only for firm matches. For some rows the clone size is stated as once, few or many, or as a class when expanded; others skip it.

>TRBV14|.|TRBJ1-1|once
CASSQTVVTKGDEAFF
TGTGCCAGCAGCCAGACGGTGGTGACAAAGGGCGATGAAGCTTTCTTT
>TRBV6-6|.|TRBJ1-6|.
CASTQQGWNSPLHF
TGTGCCAGCACTCAACAGGGATGGAATTCACCCCTCCACTTT
>TRBV7-9|TRBD2|TRBJ2-5|.
CASSRLAGGQETQYF
TGTGCCAGCAGCCGACTAGCGGGGGGGCAAGAGACCCAGTACTTC
>TRBV4-1|.|TRBJ2-7|many
CASSQDRGAASYEQYF
TGCGCCAGCAGCCAAGATCGGGGGGCCGCCTCCTACGAGCAGTACTTC
>TRBV14|.|TRBJ2-7|.
CASSQLQSYEQYF
TGTGCCAGCAGCCAACTGCAATCCTACGAGCAGTACTTC
>TRBV4-1|TRBD2|TRBJ2-2|.
CASSQATLSGGGGMNTGELFF
TGCGCCAGCAGCCAAGCCACCCTATCAGGCGGCGGGGGGATGAACACCGGGGAGCTGTTTTTT
>TRBV5-4|.|TRBJ1-1|.
CASSLGTSANTEAFF
TGTGCCAGCAGCTTGGGCACATCCGCCAACACTGAAGCTTTCTTT
>TRBV6-1|.|TRBJ1-4|.
CASSEVLINEKLFF
TGTGCCAGCAGTGAAGTGCTGATTAATGAAAAACTGTTTTTT
>TRBV7-9|.|TRBJ1-1|few
CASSPVLNTEAFF
TGTGCCAGCAGTCCCGTTTTGAACACTGAAGCTTTCTTT
>TRBV29-1|.|TRBJ1-2|few
CSVGTLRERANYGYTF
TGCAGCGTGGGAACCCTCAGGGAGAGAGCTAACTATGGCTACACCTTC
>TRBV29-1|.|TRBJ2-1|once
CSAFLQGNEQFF
TGCAGCGCCTTCCTACAGGGCAATGAGCAGTTCTTC
>TRBV7-2|.|TRBJ2-6|few
CASSLPRAGANVLTF
TGTGCCAGCAGCCTACCAAGGGCTGGGGCCAACGTCCTGACTTTC
>TRBV27|TRBD2|TRBJ2-1|.
CASSSLGGGVPYNEQFF
TGTGCCAGCAGTTCCCTGGGCGGGGGTGTCCCATACAATGAGCAGTTCTTC
>TRBV11-3|TRBD2|TRBJ2-3|.
CASSPGGAEVADTQYF
TGTGCCAGCAGCCCCGGGGGGGCCGAGGTGGCAGATACGCAGTATTTT
>TRBV7-4|.|TRBJ2-1|few
CASSPRDSRRGKKRESSYNEQFF
TGTGCCAGCAGCCCCCGGGACTCGCGGAGGGGGAAAAAGCGGGAAAGCTCCTACAATGAGCAGTTCTTC
>TRBV6-5|.|TRBJ2-7|few
CASSPATGVSYEQYF
TGTGCCAGCAGTCCCGCGACTGGGGTGTCCTACGAGCAGTACTTC
>TRBV6-6|.|TRBJ1-2|few
CASIALGRGQDYGYTF
TGTGCCAGCATCGCATTGGGGCGGGGTCAGGATTATGGCTACACCTTC
>TRBV28|.|TRBJ1-1|.
CASSFYRNTEAFF
TGTGCCAGCAGTTTTTACCGCAACACTGAAGCTTTCTTT
>TRBV9|.|TRBJ2-7|.
CASSVDRSEQYF
TGTGCCAGCAGCGTAGATCGGAGCGAGCAGTACTTC
>TRBV29-1|.|TRBJ1-2|few
CSVEDQHGYTF
TGCAGCGTTGAAGATCAGCATGGCTACACCTTC
>TRBV12-3/TRBV12-4|TRBD1|TRBJ2-3|.
CASSSGTASTDTQYF
TGTGCCAGCAGTTCCGGGACAGCGAGCACAGATACGCAGTATTTT
>TRBV7-4|TRBD2|TRBJ2-5|.
CASSLAPGLAGEKETQYF
TGTGCCAGCAGCTTAGCTCCGGGACTAGCGGGGGAAAAAGAGACCCAGTACTTC
>TRBV28|.|TRBJ1-4|.
CASNSFWLRNEKLFF
TGTGCCAGCAACAGTTTTTGGCTGCGCAATGAAAAACTGTTTTTT
>TRBV28|.|TRBJ2-3|.
CASSSEGAHTDTQYF
TGTGCCAGCAGTTCGGAGGGGGCACACACAGATACGCAGTATTTT
>TRBV27|.|TRBJ1-1|few
CASSLGANTEAFF
TGTGCCAGCAGTTTAGGGGCGAACACTGAAGCTTTCTTT
>TRBV4-1|.|TRBJ1-5|many
CASSHGGGSNQPQHF
TGCGCCAGCAGCCATGGGGGGGGGAGCAATCAGCCCCAGCATTTT
>TRBV7-8|.|TRBJ2-7|.
CASSLDPPDPTEQYF
TGTGCCAGCAGCTTAGACCCTCCCGACCCTACGGAGCAGTACTTC